Sequencing of this T cell receptor (beta chain) was carried out in a study of blood T cell repertoires in COVID-19. Overall study: PBMCs, B-cell-depleted T cells, or T cells provided the cDNA or gDNA that made up the material.

Per germline, CDR1 SGHNT and CDR2 YYREEE (reference sequence). J was trimmed by 5 bases and V by 0 bases; bases with no gene match: 3. The CDR3 extends over 15 amino acids. This clone has a count of ten or more. TCRdb keeps only in-frame clones here, not all; method: immunoSEQ multiplex PCR. The table includes some 140,000 clones, around three quarters detected once. Material for sequencing was peripheral blood. The chain recombines TRBV5-4 with TRBJ2-2, with 8 bases matching TRBD1. This clonotype was obtained from a man older than 75 with acute or convalescent COVID-19. The CDR3 DNA sequence: TGTGCCAGCAGCTTGGTACAGGGGGATACCGGGGAGCTGTTTTTT. Residues: CASSLVQGDTGELFF.